This T cell receptor (beta chain) appears in the sequencing data of a study of early T cells in non-severe SARS-CoV-2 infection. Study-wide findings and caveats: Anti-spike CD8 responses were favored by VDJdb matching, which missed private and CD4 specificities.

Attachment of unique molecular identifiers was made to individual cDNA molecules. TCRdb itself ran the 5' RACE reads through MiXCR, one entry per CDR3 protein. The sample records around 67,000 distinct CDR3 sequences, about an eighth being singletons. The CDR3 runs to 15 residues. The J segment lost 1 base and the V segment lost 3 bases, leaving 3 bases of the junction unmatched. Germline-derived CDR1 and CDR2 are KGHDR and SFDVKD. Only a few counts were recorded for this clonotype. Its cognate antigen is unknown. This sequence joins TRBV24-1 and TRBJ2-3; 7 nucleotides line up with TRBD1. The sequence came from an adult who was a healthcare worker with PCR-confirmed SARS-CoV-2 infection or an uninfected control (not recorded which). Sequencing was carried out using whole blood. The CDR3 sequence is CATSDTGTGTDTQYF. CDR3 DNA: TGTGCCACCAGTGATACCGGGACAGGCACAGATACGCAGTATTTT.